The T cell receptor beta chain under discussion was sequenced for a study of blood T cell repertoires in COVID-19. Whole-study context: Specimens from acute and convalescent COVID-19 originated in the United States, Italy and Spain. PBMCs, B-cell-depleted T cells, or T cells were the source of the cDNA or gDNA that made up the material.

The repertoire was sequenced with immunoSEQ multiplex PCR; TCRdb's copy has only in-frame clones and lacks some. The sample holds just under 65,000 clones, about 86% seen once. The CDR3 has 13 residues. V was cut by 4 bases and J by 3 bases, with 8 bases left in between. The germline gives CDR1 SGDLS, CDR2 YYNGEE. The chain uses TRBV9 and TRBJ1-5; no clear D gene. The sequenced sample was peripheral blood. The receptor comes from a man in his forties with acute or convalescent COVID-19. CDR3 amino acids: CASSLATNQPQHF. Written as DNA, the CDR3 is TGTGCCAGCAGCCTGGCCACCAATCAGCCCCAGCATTTT.